This T cell receptor beta chain originates from a study of blood T cells in healthy people across ages (dated by TCRdb to the mid-2010s). For context, the study as a whole: In model experiments, template switching captured roughly one uniquely barcoded TCR beta cDNA molecule for every two T cells. Using deep sequencing normalized with unique cDNA molecular identifiers, the study measured how TCR beta repertoire diversity changes with age. Four age groups were formed from the donors: young (average roughly 15 years), middle-aged (approximately 40), aged (under 70) and long-lived (about 75). To avoid experimental bias, donors of different ages were randomly spread across the sequencing lanes. Two additional independent replicas of 1 million unique cDNA reads from the same blood draw were analyzed for two donors (one aged 18 to 30 and one aged 80 or older). Broader findings and caveats from the paper: Because profiling used bulk unsorted PBMCs, naive and antigen-experienced compartments could not be compared conclusively. Total diversity estimates from one million sequenced T cells were considered lower bounds and underestimates. Observed TCR beta diversity per million T cells fell roughly linearly with age, and a significant reduction was already apparent by age around 40. Observed TCR beta diversity correlated strongly with the percentage of naive T cells measured by flow cytometry. The long-lived group showed more naive CD4+ T cells, fewer expanded clones and increased TCR diversity than the aged group, suggesting age selection. Donor CMV infection status was unknown, potentially confounding age-related changes in expanded clonotypes.

Preparation of the library involved 5' RACE. Sequenced on an Illumina HiSeq 2500. A second PCR of about 6 to 11 cycles was performed with a sample-barcoded 5' primer and a J-beta primer mix. A unique molecular identifier was introduced onto each TCR beta cDNA molecule by a template-switch 5' adaptor carrying 12 random nucleotides. At least 2.5 million CDR3-containing paired-end reads were obtained from each sample. All of the RNA was converted into first-strand cDNA using the Mint cDNA synthesis kit, with a TRBC-specific oligonucleotide serving as the primer. Following uracil-DNA glycosylase treatment, a first 18-cycle PCR with universal primers M1SS and BC2_uni_R was performed on all cDNA. As for the authors' bioinformatics: Normalization of each sample was performed by random selection of 1 million high-quality reads, each carrying a distinct molecular identifier. Instead of being binned into consensus sequences, reads that shared molecular identifiers were thrown out. MiTCR, run with a Q25 quality threshold and the strictest error-elimination algorithm, handled CDR3 identification, clonotype clustering and error correction. A nonparametric unseen species model with Euler transformation was used to estimate lower-bound total TCR beta diversity. Starting from the raw public reads, TCRdb applied fastp trimming at Q25, assembled clones with MiXCR and retained in-frame beta chains. Here each entry gathers all rows of one CDR3 protein and keeps the most common genes and DNA. The V and J calls reflect TCRdb's pipeline rather than the authors' work. This sample comprises about 1.4 million distinct CDR3 sequences, 55% to 75% of them detected only once. Of the sample, 5.5% to 8% falls within the top ten clones.

A remark on this clonotype: Its antigen is currently not known. Base qualities are not recorded, but no much larger clone differs from it by a single base.

Systemically healthy Caucasian individuals from Russia, approximately 39 in total and aged about 6 to 100 years, were included as donors. Each donor gave 9.5 to 10 milliliters of peripheral blood, drawn into EDTA-treated Vacutainer tubes. Ficoll-Paque density-gradient centrifugation was used to isolate PBMCs, with at least 7 million per sample. Trizol reagent was used to extract total RNA from PBMCs, with at least 5 micrograms per sample. Naive CD45RAhigh/CD27high T cell percentages were measured by flow cytometry on a PBMC aliquot from every donor. The trim is 1 base for V and 2 bases for J, with a gap of 13 bases between the germline ends. Inclusive of the bounding cysteine and phenylalanine, the CDR3 is 16 residues long. The read is trimmed to its CDR3 DNA, 48 bases read in frame from base 1. CDR1 and CDR2 were assigned from the germline V gene as LGHNA and YSLEER.

The TCR originated in a man aged 18 to 35 in good health. Sequencing input: blood. This receptor chain uses TRBV4-3 and TRBJ2-3, and TRBD2 may be the D gene, going by 6 matching bases. The DNA sequence follows: TGCGCCAGCAGCCAAGGAGAGGCGGGAAACACAGATACGCAGTATTTT. This yields the protein CASSQGEAGNTDTQYF.